Sequencing of this TCR beta chain was carried out in a study of cytomegalovirus exposure and HLA in healthy donors. The CDR3 extends over 18 amino acids. Per germline, CDR1 SGHDN and CDR2 FVKESK. Trimming took 0 bases from V and 4 from J; bases not matched to a gene: 11. Study-wide points: Using a false discovery rate of 0.05, a later analysis showed that 15,000 to 20,000 TCR beta sequences were associated with HLA alleles. TCR beta chains numbering some 160 were designated cytomegalovirus-associated. V- and J-gene trimming of TCR beta was linked (in a later analysis) to a missense DCLRE1C variant.

Concerning this clone itself: Its antigen is unknown.

Each donor's status was that of a healthy bone marrow donor. The PCR contained 60 Vbeta and 13 Jbeta primers. Only in-frame clones appear in the TCRdb table, and some are missing; sequencing was by immunoSEQ multiplex PCR. The top ten clones hold roughly 2.2% of a sample with about 120,000 clones, about four fifths of them seen once. The material sequenced was PBMCs. The sequence came from a woman in her 40s in good health and CMV-seronegative. This chain links TRBV14 with TRBJ2-1, with TRBD2 matching 8 bases. Written as DNA, the CDR3 is TGTGCCAGCAGCCAAGACGGGGTAGCGGGGAGGTGGTACAATGAGCAGTTCTTC. It yields the protein CASSQDGVAGRWYNEQFF.